This is a list of T cell receptor beta chains from one sample in a study of T cell repertoires in cytomegalovirus infection. TCRdb ran MiXCR on the reads and lists one entry per CDR3 protein. This sample has approximately 140,000 distinct CDR3 sequences; 8% to 9% occur once, and the top ten carry over 9.5%. The specimen sequenced was PBMCs. Receptors were obtained from a human donor in good health (CMV status not recorded). Some clones in this sample may be carry-over from other donors' samples. The conserved cysteine and the conserved F or W are not part of the CDR3 here. Fields, in order: V gene, D gene, CDR3 protein. The D gene is left open where the match is weak.

>TRBV20-1|NA
SARGLADNEQF
>TRBV4-1|NA
ASSQDGLLPINYGYT
>TRBV2|NA
ASSRIRDYTEAF
>TRBV12-3/TRBV12-4|NA
ASSLGTAHTEAF
>TRBV19|TRBD2
ASNPRTSGAYNEQF
>TRBV2|NA
ASSLTGGVDQPQH
>TRBV18|TRBD1
ASSPLYGPGGIGELF
>TRBV28|NA
ASGHPPYEQY
>TRBV2|NA
ASNGLGRFSYEQY
>TRBV12-3/TRBV12-4|NA
ASRILDTQY
>TRBV19|NA
ASSIESSQLNTEAF
>TRBV14|NA
ASSREGFETQY
>TRBV19|NA
ASTTSWGRFDQPQH
>TRBV20-1|TRBD1
SASKTGGQETQY
>TRBV6-6|NA
ASSTKGNQPQH
>TRBV10-3|NA
AISESARTGELF
>TRBV7-2|NA
ASSLEWGSNQPQH
>TRBV4-1|NA
ASSQDYGSTEAF
>TRBV28|NA
ASSLDGLVFGQF
>TRBV5-1|NA
ASSNRPTNEKLF
>TRBV2|NA
ASSEGALTANYGYT
>TRBV12-3/TRBV12-4|NA
ASSSIQYINTEAF
>TRBV29-1|NA
SAYGDPGEQY
>TRBV11-3|NA
ASSLVPRASYEQY
>TRBV20-1|NA
SALRPGEYEQY
>TRBV7-9|TRBD2
ASSFGGGVNEQF
>TRBV12-3/TRBV12-4|NA
ASSLSSGRTGELF
>TRBV5-1|TRBD1
ASSLGDRSISNQPQH
>TRBV5-1|TRBD1
ASRGRGTGAEETQY
>TRBV6-6|NA
ASSWEQDRYEKLF
>TRBV2|TRBD1
ASSEHAQGGNYGYT
>TRBV12-3/TRBV12-4|NA
ASRGGGQDTQY
>TRBV18|NA
ASSPEGMISGNTIY
>TRBV7-2|TRBD2
ASSRGVYQDTQY
>TRBV28|NA
ASSLRGNYGYT
>TRBV14|TRBD1
ASSQDSTGPSSGNTIY
>TRBV7-2|NA
ASSLGQDYTEAF
>TRBV12-3/TRBV12-4|NA
ASRTNEKLF
>TRBV6-1|TRBD1
ASRTGTGANVLT
>TRBV11-2|NA
ASSSTLRLYDGYT
>TRBV29-1|NA
SVERGGYNEQF
>TRBV7-2|NA
ASSQGTSSYNEQF
>TRBV24-1|NA
ATSDSFSGVYTDTQY
>TRBV19|NA
ASSPGTRINTEAF
>TRBV2|TRBD1
ASRRTGKDQETQY
>TRBV7-6|NA
ASSRIWTEPQH
>TRBV12-3/TRBV12-4|NA
ASSFGQNSPLH
>TRBV7-2|NA
ASSLASSVSYNEQF
>TRBV7-8|NA
ASSLQAEALSNYGYT
>TRBV4-1|NA
ASSHLGVATEAF
>TRBV19|NA
ASRTGYNEQF